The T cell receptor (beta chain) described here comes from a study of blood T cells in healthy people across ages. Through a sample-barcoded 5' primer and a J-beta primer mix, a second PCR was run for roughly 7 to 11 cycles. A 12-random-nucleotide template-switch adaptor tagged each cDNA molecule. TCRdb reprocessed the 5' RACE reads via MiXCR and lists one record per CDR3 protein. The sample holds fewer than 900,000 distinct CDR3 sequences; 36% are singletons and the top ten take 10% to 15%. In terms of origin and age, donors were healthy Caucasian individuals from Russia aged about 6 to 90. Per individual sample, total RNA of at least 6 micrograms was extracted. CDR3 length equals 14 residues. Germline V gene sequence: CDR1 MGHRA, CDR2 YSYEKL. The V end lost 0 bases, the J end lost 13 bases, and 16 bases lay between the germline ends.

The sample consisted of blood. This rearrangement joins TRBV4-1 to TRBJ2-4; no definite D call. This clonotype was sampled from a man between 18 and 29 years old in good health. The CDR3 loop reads CASSQDVSYNEQYF. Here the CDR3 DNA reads TGCGCCAGCAGCCAAGATGTCAGCTACAATGAGCAGTACTTC.